Each of the 21 T cell receptor beta chains below was sequenced from the same sample in a study of blood T cell repertoires in COVID-19 (dated by TCRdb to the early 2020s). Library method: the immunoSEQ multiplex PCR assay. The table was pulled from immuneACCESS by TCRdb, which kept in-frame rearrangements only. Such tables lose some clones; where checked, under half of the loss comes from unresolved V genes, and the rest has no known cause. In this sample the table shows fewer than 500,000 clones, around 87% of which occur a single time. Jointly, the top ten make up 0.9% to 1.2% of the sample. Material for sequencing was PBMCs or T cells enriched from blood (not recorded which). These receptors were collected from a man aged 25-45 years who had recovered from COVID-19.

This chain joins TRBV3-1 (or the pseudogene TRBV3-2) and TRBJ2-1; tentatively, D is TRBD2 (5 bases). The V and J ends lost 4 bases and 5 bases respectively, with 21 bases between them. The CDR3 is 17 residues long. CDR1 and CDR2 (germline): LGHDT, YNNKEL (reference sequence). Here the CDR3 reads CASSPRLGLAKNNEQFF. Written as DNA, the CDR3 is TGTGCCAGCAGCCCCCGCTTGGGTCTAGCCAAAAACAATGAGCAGTTCTTC.

This chain joins TRBV6-6 and TRBJ1-2; 9 bases are shared with TRBD1. Germline CDR1 and CDR2: MNHNY and SVGAGI (reference sequence). The length of the CDR3 is 14 residues. J lost 8 bases, V lost 8 bases, and 12 bases had no gene match. CDR3 DNA: TGTGCCAGCGGGAGGGGGACAGGGTCTTTGGGCTACACCTTC. It specifies CASGRGTGSLGYTF.

The V call is TRBV25-1, the J call TRBJ2-7, with a possible D match to TRBD1 (6 bases). Germline values: CDR1 MGHDK, CDR2 SYGVNS. The CDR3 is made up of 15 amino acids. Trimming shortened V by 2 bases and J by 3 bases, and 14 bases separated the two germline ends. CDR3 sequence: CASSEPRTDYYEQYF. Here the CDR3 DNA reads TGTGCCAGCAGTGAACCCCGGACAGACTACTACGAGCAGTACTTC.

This clone was detected once. This chain uses TRBV4-2 with TRBJ2-6, with a weak D call TRBD1 (7 bases). Germline V gene lookup returns CDR1 LGHNA and CDR2 YNFKEQ. This CDR3 is 18 amino acids long. V lost 0 bases and J lost 1, with 13 bases in between. CDR3 sequence (DNA): TGTGCCAGCAGCCAAGAGCAGGGGGGAAGTTCTGGGGCCAACGTCCTGACTTTC. It codes for CASSQEQGGSSGANVLTF.

This chain uses TRBV13 with TRBJ2-3, with a tentative D call TRBD2 (6 bases). CDR3 length: 15 amino acids. Trimming took off 4 bases at V and 3 bases at J, with 14 bases between the two ends. Germline V CDR1 and CDR2: PRHDT, FYEKMQ (reference sequence). CDR3 loop: CASSWGGIETDTQYF. The CDR3 nucleotides read TGTGCCAGCAGCTGGGGAGGAATTGAGACAGATACGCAGTATTTT.

The chain combines TRBV12-5 with TRBJ2-7, with no clear D. V dropped 8 bases and J dropped 3 bases, with 8 bases sitting between them. The CDR3 totals 11 residues. Germline V gene lookup returns CDR1 LGHNT and CDR2 FRNRAP. The CDR3 DNA follows: TGTGCTAGTTCGGAGTTCTACGAGCAGTACTTC. Translating it yields CASSEFYEQYF.

This sequence joins TRBV6-5 and TRBJ1-3; unclear D gene. Germline CDR1 MNHEY, CDR2 SVGAGI. The CDR3 contains 14 residues. Between the trimmed V and J ends, which lost 8 bases and 8 bases, there was a span of 19 bases. The CDR3 is CASGGRSKPDTIYF. The CDR3 DNA reads TGTGCCAGCGGAGGCCGAAGCAAACCGGACACCATATATTTT.

CDR3 region: CASSPLTGKNEKLFF. CDR3 DNA sequence: TGTGCCAGCTCACCCCTGACAGGAAAAAATGAAAAACTGTTTTTT. This sequence joins TRBV18 and TRBJ1-4; D might be TRBD1 (6 bases). The CDR3 loop spans 15 amino acids. Trimming stripped 3 bases from V and 5 bases from J, with 13 bases between. Germline CDR1 and CDR2: KGHSH and LQKENI.

A word on this clone: The germline gene is not matched at one end of the junction; a read error may be the cause. The J gene is TRBJ2-1, the V gene TRBV7-7; maybe TRBD1 (5 bases). The length of the CDR3 is 13 residues. The germline V gene encodes CDR1 SSHAT and CDR2 FNYEAQ (reference sequence). The CDR3 region has the DNA TGTGCTAGCAGCGTCGACAGCCACAATGAGCAGTTCTTC. This sequence encodes CASSVDSHNEQFF. Full variable domain (remainder filled in from reference TRBV7-7 and TRBJ2-1): GAGVSQSPRYKVTKRGQDVTLRCDPISSHATLYWYQQALGQGPEFLTYFNYEAQPDKSGLPSDRFSAERPEGSISTLTIQRTEQRDSAMYRCASSVDSHNEQFFGPGTRLTVL.

This clone was detected only once. This chain uses TRBV6-5 with TRBJ1-2; tentatively, D is TRBD1 (5 bases). The CDR3 length is 14 residues. Germline V gene lookup returns CDR1 MNHEY and CDR2 SVGAGI. The germline V and J ends were trimmed by 2 bases and 2 bases, with 9 bases remaining between them. For the CDR3, the DNA is TGTGCCAGCAGTTACAAGACAGTAAACTATGGCTACACCTTC. Protein: CASSYKTVNYGYTF.

V is TRBV6-5 and J is TRBJ2-1; TRBD2 is a possible D gene (5 bases). Trimming stripped 5 bases from V and 2 bases from J, with 13 bases between. This CDR3 is 15 amino acids long. CDR1 MNHEY and CDR2 SVGAGI come from the germline V gene. The CDR3 DNA follows: TGTGCCAGCAGTCCTTCCGGACTCGCCTACAATGAGCAGTTCTTC. The encoded protein is CASSPSGLAYNEQFF.

J is TRBJ1-2 and V is TRBV27, with a weak D call TRBD1 (5 bases). The CDR3 has 13 residues. V was shortened by 6 bases and J by 5 bases, with 13 bases between the two germline ends. The germline CDR1 and CDR2 sequences are MNHEY and SMNVEV (reference sequence). The CDR3 protein is CASSPDREYGYTF. CDR3 bases: TGTGCCAGCAGCCCCGACAGAGAATATGGCTACACCTTC.

V gene TRBV10-3 combines with J gene TRBJ1-1, with D possibly being TRBD1 (6 bases). Germline CDR1 ENHRY, CDR2 SYGVKD. V shed 0 bases and J shed 5 bases, with 10 bases lying between them. The CDR3 is made up of 14 amino acids. This CDR3 is CAISESPRGTEAFF. DNA of the CDR3: TGTGCCATCAGTGAGTCCCCCAGGGGAACTGAAGCTTTCTTT.

The chain has TRBV19 and TRBJ1-1; 8 nucleotides align to TRBD1. Looked up from germline, CDR1 is LNHDA and CDR2 is SQIVND (reference sequence). CDR3 length: 15 amino acids. The V segment lost 4 bases and the J segment 4 bases; nucleotides outside the gene matches: 8. Here the CDR3 DNA reads TGTGCCAGTAGTACCCAACCCACAGGGGGCACTGAAGCTTTCTTT. The encoded protein is CASSTQPTGGTEAFF. Based on the CDR3 plus reference TRBV19 and TRBJ1-1, the full variable domain is DGGITQSPKYLFRKEGQNVTLSCEQNLNHDAMYWYRQDPGQGLRLIYYSQIVNDFQKGDIAEGYSVSREKKESFPLTVTSAQKNPTAFYLCASSTQPTGGTEAFFGQGTRLTVV.

The chain uses TRBV28 and TRBJ1-4, with D tentatively TRBD1 (6 bases). Germline V gene sequence: CDR1 MDHEN, CDR2 SYDVKM. The CDR3 loop spans 13 amino acids. Between the trimmed V and J ends, which lost 10 bases and 4 bases, there was a span of 13 bases. The DNA of the CDR3 is TGTGCCATCCAGGACAGAGATAATGAAAAACTGTTTTTT. Amino acids: CAIQDRDNEKLFF.

CDR3 in DNA: TGTGCCAGCGGAAGCCGGGGGGGGAGGAACACTGAAGCTTTCTTT. This sequence encodes CASGSRGGRNTEAFF. The rearrangement joins TRBV18 to TRBJ1-1; TRBD1 might be the D (5 bases). Germline CDR1 is KGHSH and CDR2 is LQKENI. The ends were cut back, 8 bases at V and 1 base at J, with 17 bases in the middle. The CDR3 consists of 15 residues. The full variable domain, with the rest looked up from reference TRBV18 and TRBJ1-1, is NAGVMQNPRHLVRRRGQEARLRCSPMKGHSHVYWYRQLPEEGLKFMVYLQKENIIDESGMPKERFSAEFPKEGPSILRIQQVVRGDSAAYFCASGSRGGRNTEAFFGQGTRLTVV.

The chain recombines TRBV28 with TRBJ2-4; 8 bases map to TRBD1. The ends lost 6 bases at V and 3 bases at J; junction bases unmatched: 4. This CDR3 is 14 amino acids long. CDR1 and CDR2 (germline): MDHEN, SYDVKM. The CDR3 protein is CASRTGGSKNIQYF. CDR3 in DNA: TGTGCCAGCAGAACAGGGGGGAGCAAAAACATTCAGTACTTC. Filled out from reference TRBV28 and TRBJ2-4, the complete variable domain reads DVKVTQSSRYLVKRTGEKVFLECVQDMDHENMFWYRQDPGLGLRLIYFSYDVKMKEKGDIPEGYSVSREKKERFSLILESASTNQTSMYLCASRTGGSKNIQYFGAGTRLSVL.

This clone came up once. CDR3 loop: CAISGTLKTGYEQYF. CDR3 DNA: TGTGCCATCAGTGGGACCCTTAAGACAGGCTACGAGCAGTACTTC. The J gene is TRBJ2-7, the V gene TRBV10-3; D possibly corresponds to TRBD1 (6 bases). Trimming removed 4 bases at V and 3 bases at J, with 16 bases between. Looked up from germline, CDR1 is ENHRY and CDR2 is SYGVKD. The CDR3 length is 15 residues.

The chain uses TRBV15 and TRBJ2-7; the match to TRBD2 covers 12 bases. Germline-derived CDR1 and CDR2 are LNHNV and YYDKDF (reference sequence). With 4 bases clipped from V and 2 bases from J, the junction kept 6 bases outside the gene matches. This CDR3 comprises 16 residues. Here the CDR3 reads CATSISTSGSPYEQYF. The CDR3 DNA sequence: TGTGCCACCAGCATATCGACTAGCGGGAGTCCCTACGAGCAGTACTTC. Supplemented by reference TRBV15 and TRBJ2-7, the full variable domain reads DAMVIQNPRYQVTQFGKPVTLSCSQTLNHNVMYWYQQKSSQAPKLLFHYYDKDFNNEADTPDNFQSRRPNTSFCFLDIRSPGLGDTAMYLCATSISTSGSPYEQYFGPGTRLTVT.

The chain carries TRBV28 and TRBJ1-2; D is ambiguous. The V gene lost 5 bases and the J gene lost 6 bases, with 7 bases spanning the gap. Germline V lookup: CDR1 MDHEN, CDR2 SYDVKM. The CDR3 is made up of 11 amino acids. The CDR3 protein is CASSTRDGYTF. As DNA, the CDR3 is TGTGCCAGCAGTACGAGGGATGGCTACACCTTC.

The chain couples TRBV4-1 to TRBJ2-5, with D possibly matching TRBD2 (5 bases). CDR1 is MGHRA and CDR2 is YSYEKL in the germline V gene. The CDR3 totals 15 residues. The germline V and J ends were trimmed by 1 base and 4 bases, with 13 bases remaining between them. For the CDR3, the DNA is TGCGCCAGCAGCCAAGTTCGTGGCGAGGGAGAGACCCAGTACTTC. Its protein product is CASSQVRGEGETQYF.